These 14 T cell receptor beta chains originate from one sample sequenced in a study of T-cell reconstitution after alpha-beta-depleted transplantation in children. The library targeted TCRbeta and was prepared with unique molecular identifiers. TCRdb re-called the PCR reads with MiXCR, one entry per CDR3 protein. The table shows under 400,000 distinct CDR3 sequences, with around 25% occurring only once. Here the sequenced sample was PBMCs, mostly from graft donor cells, taken 180 days after TCRalphabeta/CD19-depleted stem cell transplant. Receptors originate from a male patient aged 10 to 17 who had a stem cell transplant for acute lymphoblastic leukemia, so the T cells may come from the graft donor.

In this sample, this clonotype turned up a few times. The CDR3 region is CASSSGQGTHEQYF. The CDR3 coding sequence is TGTGCCAGCAGTTCGGGACAGGGGACCCACGAGCAGTACTTC. The chain employs TRBV27 and TRBJ2-7; 10 nucleotides line up with TRBD1. Germline V lookup: CDR1 MNHEY, CDR2 SMNVEV (reference sequence). The V and J ends lost 4 bases and 5 bases, in that order; junction bases with no gene match: 5. The CDR3 spans 14 residues.

This clonotype was seen only a few times. This chain joins TRBV12-5 and TRBJ2-1; TRBD2 matches at 14 bases. The CDR3 spans 21 residues. Germline values: CDR1 LGHNT, CDR2 FRNRAP. The V and J ends lost 3 bases and 5 bases, in that order; junction bases with no gene match: 18. The CDR3 protein is CASGFRPWGLAGVMSDNEQFF. CDR3 nucleotide sequence: TGTGCTAGTGGTTTCCGTCCATGGGGACTAGCGGGAGTCATGAGTGACAATGAGCAGTTCTTC.

This sequence joins TRBV30 and TRBJ2-1; no firm D call. In germline, CDR1 is GTSNPN, CDR2 SVGIG (reference sequence). The CDR3 is 14 amino acids. V lost 4 bases, J lost 4 bases, and 14 bases lay in between. The CDR3 spells CAWKRWSAYNEQFF. In DNA form, the CDR3 reads TGTGCCTGGAAACGGTGGTCTGCTTACAATGAGCAGTTCTTC.

This clonotype turned up a few times. In DNA, the CDR3 is TGTGCCAGCAGCCAGAAGCGTCTAGCGGGACTATACAATGAGCAGTTCTTC. Residues: CASSQKRLAGLYNEQFF. The chain recombines TRBV3-1 with TRBJ2-1; TRBD2 aligns across 9 bases. Per the germline V gene, CDR1 is LGHDT and CDR2 is YNNKEL (reference sequence). J lost 4 bases, V lost 3 bases, and 10 bases had no gene match. This CDR3 region has 17 residues.

This clonotype was seen a handful of times. The chain is built from TRBV20-1 and TRBJ2-3; D call uncertain. From germline, CDR1 is DFQATT and CDR2 SNEGSKA (reference sequence). This CDR3 has 13 residues. Between the trimmed V and J ends, which lost 7 bases and 2 bases, there was a span of 13 bases. CDR3 nucleotide sequence: TGCAGTGGAAATTTTATGAACACAGATACGCAGTATTTT. Protein sequence: CSGNFMNTDTQYF.

The chain couples TRBV4-1 to TRBJ2-7, with unresolved D. V shed 1 base and J shed 5 bases, with 9 bases lying between them. This CDR3 contains 13 residues. Germline assignment: CDR1 MGHRA and CDR2 YSYEKL. The CDR3 DNA follows: TGCGCCAGCAGCCAAGTGCCCGGAAACGAGCAGTACTTC. This codes for CASSQVPGNEQYF.

V and J are TRBV5-5 and TRBJ2-7; TRBD1 or TRBD2 may be the D gene (5 bases each). Germline V gives CDR1 SGHKS, CDR2 YYEKEE (reference sequence). The CDR3 extends over 17 amino acids. Trimming took off 1 base at V and 0 bases at J, with 17 bases between the two ends. This CDR3 reads CASSLTGTLLSSYEQYF. The CDR3 nucleotides are TGTGCCAGCAGCTTGACCGGGACCCTTCTCAGCTCCTACGAGCAGTACTTC.

This clonotype was counted only a few times. The rearrangement joins TRBV7-6 to TRBJ2-2; D is perhaps TRBD2 (5 bases). The CDR3 contains 12 residues. Between the trimmed V and J ends, which lost 10 bases and 4 bases, there was a span of 10 bases. In germline, CDR1 is SGHVS, CDR2 FNYEAQ. CDR3 sequence (DNA): TGTGCCACCCGAGCGGCCACCGGGGAGCTGTTTTTT. Translating it yields CATRAATGELFF.

CDR3 residues: CASSESRSGFSTDTQYF. CDR3 DNA: TGCGCCAGCAGTGAGTCGAGGAGCGGTTTTAGCACAGATACGCAGTATTTT. The chain employs TRBV10-1 and TRBJ2-3, with D possibly being TRBD2 (5 bases). CDR1 is WNHNN and CDR2 is SYGVQD in the germline V gene (reference sequence). The CDR3 is made up of 17 amino acids. Trimming took 0 bases from V and 0 from J, leaving 13 bases between them.

The rearrangement links TRBV28 to TRBJ2-3, with 8 bases lining up with TRBD2. V shed 6 bases and J 2 bases; nucleotides not matched to a gene: 7. Per germline, CDR1 MDHEN and CDR2 SYDVKM. CDR3 length: 15 amino acids. In DNA, the CDR3 is TGTGCCAGCAGCCTACTAGCGGTAATCACAGATACGCAGTATTTT. As protein: CASSLLAVITDTQYF.

This clonotype was counted only a few times. V gene TRBV5-5 combines with J gene TRBJ2-7; TRBD2 aligns across 15 bases. Germline CDR1 SGHKS, CDR2 YYEKEE (reference sequence). This CDR3 is 17 amino acids long. The ends lost 4 bases at V and 0 bases at J; junction bases unmatched: 5. CDR3 protein: CASSPGLAGGFSYEQYF. The CDR3 bases are TGTGCCAGCAGCCCGGGACTAGCGGGGGGTTTCTCCTACGAGCAGTACTTC.

This clonotype was detected only a few times. V and J are TRBV10-3 and TRBJ2-5, with unresolved D. The CDR3 is 12 amino acids. The germline CDR1 and CDR2 sequences are ENHRY and SYGVKD. V was shortened by 10 bases and J by 7 bases, with 16 bases between the two germline ends. CDR3 sequence reads: CATSTKDGTQYF. For the CDR3, the DNA is TGTGCCACGTCGACAAAAGACGGGACCCAGTACTTC.

The chain joins TRBV9 to TRBJ1-4, with a tentative D call TRBD1 (5 bases). V lost 4 bases and J 0 bases, leaving 13 bases between the germline ends. CDR3 size: 16 residues. Germline V lookup: CDR1 SGDLS, CDR2 YYNGEE. The CDR3 reads CASSFRDRATNEKLFF. CDR3 nucleotide sequence: TGTGCCAGCAGCTTCCGGGACCGAGCAACTAATGAAAAACTGTTTTTT.

The genes are TRBV27 and TRBJ1-2; D is unclear. The CDR3 contains 13 residues. The germline V gene encodes CDR1 MNHEY and CDR2 SMNVEV (reference sequence). V was clipped by 5 bases and J by 6 bases, with 13 bases between them. This chain's CDR3 is CASSPLIRDGYTF. Here the CDR3 DNA reads TGTGCCAGCAGTCCACTTATCCGGGATGGCTACACCTTC.